Below, 20 T cell receptor beta chains from the same sample are listed, as sequenced in a study of T cells after yellow fever vaccination. MiXCR, run by TCRdb on the 5' RACE reads, gives a single entry per CDR3 protein. The data contain 300,000 to 400,000 distinct CDR3 sequences, approximately 6% of them seen just once; the ten biggest clones take up over 12%. Sequences were derived from PBMCs, sampled 5 days after the yellow fever booster vaccination. The source of these receptors is a man aged 25-45 years who received the YFV17D yellow fever vaccine.

This clonotype was counted only a few times. This sequence joins TRBV10-3 and TRBJ1-3; a possible D gene is TRBD1 (5 bases). Deletions cut 0 bases from V and 4 bases from J, with 7 bases between. The CDR3 is made up of 14 amino acids. Germline loops: CDR1 ENHRY, CDR2 SYGVKD. The CDR3 loop is CAISESKGGNTIYF. The DNA for the CDR3 is TGTGCCATCAGTGAGTCGAAGGGGGGAAACACCATATATTTT.

J is TRBJ1-4 and V is TRBV15; TRBD1 is a possible D gene (5 bases). With 5 bases removed from V and 0 bases from J, the gap between germline ends came to 16 bases. CDR3 size: 17 residues. Germline V gives CDR1 LNHNV, CDR2 YYDKDF (reference sequence). As DNA, the CDR3 is TGTGCCACCAGCGACACCGGGACTAGCGCAACTAATGAAAAACTGTTTTTT. Its protein is CATSDTGTSATNEKLFF.

This clonotype was counted between two and nine times. The chain carries TRBV29-1 and TRBJ2-7; TRBD1 might be the D (6 bases). The CDR3 covers 17 residues. Trimming pared 1 base from V and 2 bases from J, leaving 21 bases between. Germline loops: CDR1 SQVTM, CDR2 ANQGSEA. CDR3 protein: CSVEVTVGNRAAYEQYF. Written as DNA, the CDR3 is TGCAGCGTTGAAGTAACAGTGGGTAACAGGGCCGCCTACGAGCAGTACTTC.

There are many counts of this clonotype. The CDR3 DNA is TGTGCCAGCAGGGCGGCCCAGCGGGACACCGGGGAGCTGTTTTTT. Translating gives CASRAAQRDTGELFF. This chain uses TRBV6-1 with TRBJ2-2; weak D call: TRBD2 (6 bases). Germline V gene lookup returns CDR1 MNHNS and CDR2 SASEGT. The CDR3 contains 15 residues. V was cut by 6 bases and J by 3 bases, with 14 bases left in between.

The V call is TRBV9, the J call TRBJ2-3, with D maybe TRBD1 (5 bases). Germline lookup yields CDR1 SGDLS and CDR2 YYNGEE. The V end was cut by 0 bases, the J end by 4 bases, with 18 bases between. There are 17 residues in the CDR3. CDR3 sequence reads: CASSVVEKGSSADTQYF. CDR3 bases: TGTGCCAGCAGCGTAGTGGAAAAGGGGTCCTCCGCAGATACGCAGTATTTT.

The genes are TRBV3-1 and TRBJ1-1, with D possibly matching TRBD1 (5 bases). The CDR3 contains 14 residues. Germline loops: CDR1 LGHDT, CDR2 YNNKEL (reference sequence). V lost 6 bases to trimming and J lost 1 base, with 12 bases between them. The CDR3 loop is CASRTREGNTEAFF. Here the CDR3 DNA reads TGTGCCAGCAGAACCAGGGAAGGGAACACTGAAGCTTTCTTT. The full variable domain, in which reference TRBV3-1 and TRBJ1-1 provide the parts outside the CDR3, is DTAVSQTPKYLVTQMGNDKSIKCEQNLGHDTMYWYKQDSKKFLKIMFSYNNKELIINETVPNRFSPKSPDKAHLNLHINSLELGDSAVYFCASRTREGNTEAFFGQGTRLTVV.

This clonotype was picked up many times. The chain uses TRBV20-1 and TRBJ2-1, with D tentatively TRBD1 or TRBD2 (5 bases each). Germline V gene sequence: CDR1 DFQATT, CDR2 SNEGSKA (reference sequence). Trimming removed 3 bases from V and 6 bases from J, with 15 bases in between. This CDR3 is built from 14 residues. CDR3 DNA sequence: TGCAGTGCTAGCAACGATGCAGGGAGCAATGAGCAGTTCTTC. This codes for CSASNDAGSNEQFF.

This clonotype was found a few times. The chain joins TRBV20-1 to TRBJ2-1; D is unclear. Trimming removed 2 bases at V and 9 bases at J, with 11 bases between. The CDR3 extends over 12 amino acids. CDR1 and CDR2 from the germline V gene are DFQATT and SNEGSKA (reference sequence). The CDR3 is CSARSGSGEQFF. The DNA of the CDR3 is TGCAGTGCTAGATCTGGATCGGGTGAGCAGTTCTTC.

The chain carries TRBV3-1 and TRBJ2-2, with 10 bases that match TRBD2. The CDR3 totals 18 residues. The V and J ends lost 3 bases and 0 bases, in that order; junction bases with no gene match: 7. Germline V CDR1 and CDR2: LGHDT, YNNKEL (reference sequence). The CDR3 is CASSHVASGRANTGELFF. In DNA form, the CDR3 reads TGTGCCAGCAGCCATGTCGCTAGCGGGAGAGCGAACACCGGGGAGCTGTTTTTT. Variable domain in full (rest from reference TRBV3-1 and TRBJ2-2): DTAVSQTPKYLVTQMGNDKSIKCEQNLGHDTMYWYKQDSKKFLKIMFSYNNKELIINETVPNRFSPKSPDKAHLNLHINSLELGDSAVYFCASSHVASGRANTGELFFGEGSRLTVL.

The chain joins TRBV20-1 to TRBJ2-6, with 8 bases aligning to TRBD2. There are 17 residues in the CDR3. Unmatched junction bases numbered 4, after V lost 0 bases and J lost 0 bases. Germline CDR1 DFQATT, CDR2 SNEGSKA (reference sequence). CDR3 coding DNA: TGCAGTGCTAGAGATGTGCTAGCGGGCTCTGGGGCCAACGTCCTGACTTTC. The encoded protein is CSARDVLAGSGANVLTF.

J is TRBJ2-1 and V is TRBV5-1, with 8 bases that match TRBD1. V lost 2 bases, J lost 9 bases, and 7 bases stayed unmatched. This CDR3 comprises 14 residues. Germline V CDR1 and CDR2: SGHRS, YFSETQ. CDR3 in amino acids: CASSFGQGPVEQFF. The DNA of the CDR3 is TGCGCCAGCAGCTTTGGACAGGGTCCCGTTGAGCAGTTCTTC.

This clonotype was observed many times. The rearrangement joins TRBV7-9 to TRBJ2-7; no clear D gene. This CDR3 region has 11 residues. The V end lost 8 bases, the J end lost 3 bases, and 8 bases lay between the germline ends. The germline gives CDR1 SEHNR, CDR2 FQNEAQ (reference sequence). CDR3 protein: CASGESYEQYF. CDR3 sequence (DNA): TGTGCCAGCGGAGAGAGCTACGAGCAGTACTTC.

This clonotype occurred many times. The CDR3 DNA is TGTGCCAGCTCACCACCTAGCGGGAGCGCAGATACGCAGTATTTT. Its translation: CASSPPSGSADTQYF. The chain recombines TRBV18 with TRBJ2-3; 9 bases align to TRBD2. Germline V gene data show CDR1 as KGHSH and CDR2 as LQKENI. V shed 0 bases, J shed 4 bases, and the junction held 2 bases outside the gene matches. This CDR3 spans 15 amino acids.

In this sample, this clonotype turned up many times. The chain joins TRBV6-2 or TRBV6-3 to TRBJ2-7, with D unresolved. The CDR3 totals 13 residues. Trimming took 3 bases from V and 3 from J, leaving 9 bases between them. Germline values: CDR1 MNHEY, CDR2 SVGEGT. In DNA, the CDR3 is TGTGCCAGCAGTTATCTGGGGATCTACGAGCAGTACTTC. This sequence encodes CASSYLGIYEQYF.

This clonotype was seen at least ten times. The V and J genes are TRBV20-1 and TRBJ2-3; 8 bases are shared with TRBD2. CDR3 length: 15 residues. The germline V gene encodes CDR1 DFQATT and CDR2 SNEGSKA (reference sequence). V was clipped by 3 bases and J by 4 bases; unmatched bases: 9. For the CDR3, the DNA is TGCAGTGCTAGGGACCCGGGAGGGCGGGCAGATACGCAGTATTTT. Translated, it gives CSARDPGGRADTQYF.

The chain is built from TRBV10-3 and TRBJ2-2, with unresolved D. CDR3 length equals 14 residues. CDR1 is ENHRY, CDR2 SYGVKD, per germline. Trimming stripped 2 bases from V and 2 bases from J, with 6 bases between. The CDR3 loop is CAISEAYNTGELFF. CDR3 sequence (DNA): TGTGCCATCAGTGAGGCGTACAACACCGGGGAGCTGTTTTTT.

The genes are TRBV5-1 and TRBJ2-2, with D perhaps TRBD1 (6 bases). The CDR3 has 14 amino acids. Germline CDR1 is SGHRS and CDR2 is YFSETQ. The V end lost 6 bases, the J end lost 4 bases, and 13 bases lay between the germline ends. DNA of the CDR3: TGCGCCAGCAATCGGGACACCACCACCGGGGAGCTGTTTTTT. It is translated as CASNRDTTTGELFF.

In this sample, this clonotype turned up many times. This chain's CDR3 is CASSAHTGGSAEAFF. CDR3 bases: TGTGCCAGCAGCGCTCATACAGGGGGAAGCGCTGAAGCTTTCTTT. This rearrangement joins TRBV9 to TRBJ1-1, with 8 bases aligning to TRBD1. Trimming took 3 bases from V and 6 from J; bases not matched to a gene: 10. This CDR3 spans 15 amino acids. Per germline, CDR1 SGDLS and CDR2 YYNGEE.

This clonotype was detected ten times or more. The CDR3: CASSDPLQRPYF. The CDR3 DNA sequence: TGTGCCAGCAGTGACCCGCTACAGCGCCCGTACTTC. The chain couples TRBV6-1 to TRBJ2-7; no clear D gene. Germline V gives CDR1 MNHNS, CDR2 SASEGT. Trimming stripped 3 bases from V and 12 bases from J, with 15 bases between. This CDR3 has 12 amino acids.

This clonotype was seen more than once but under ten times. V and J are TRBV7-9 and TRBJ2-2; D not certain. With 3 bases removed from V and 5 bases from J, the gap between germline ends came to 4 bases. CDR1 is SEHNR and CDR2 is FQNEAQ in the germline V gene (reference sequence). This CDR3 is built from 12 residues. The DNA for the CDR3 is TGTGCCAGCAGCTTTGAGACCGGGGAGCTGTTTTTT. Translated: CASSFETGELFF.